These 4 T cell receptor beta chains share one sample of origin, sequenced in a study of blood T cell repertoires in COVID-19. TCRdb's table, derived via immunoSEQ multiplex PCR, lists solely in-frame clones and lacks some. Among around 330,000 clones listed, roughly 89% were seen once. Sequencing used PBMCs or T cells enriched from blood (not recorded which). Receptor source: a man in his 60s who had recovered from COVID-19.

The V and J genes are TRBV5-1 and TRBJ1-6; 7 nucleotides match TRBD1. Germline CDR1 and CDR2: SGHRS and YFSETQ. This CDR3 comprises 15 residues. Unmatched junction bases numbered 5, after V lost 2 bases and J lost 6 bases. CDR3 in DNA: TGCGCCAGCAGCTTAGACAGGGCTTCTAATTCACCCCTCCACTTT. It encodes CASSLDRASNSPLHF.

The chain couples TRBV5-1 to TRBJ1-1, with D uncertain. The CDR3 consists of 14 residues. V lost 4 bases to trimming and J lost 1 base, with 11 bases between them. Looked up from germline, CDR1 is SGHRS and CDR2 is YFSETQ. The CDR3 sequence is CASSRHQENTEAFF. The CDR3 DNA follows: TGCGCCAGCAGCAGACATCAGGAGAACACTGAAGCTTTCTTT.

The chain is built from TRBV11-2 and TRBJ1-2; weak D call: TRBD1 (5 bases). Germline lookup yields CDR1 SGHAT and CDR2 FQNNGV. Trimming removed 5 bases at V and 8 bases at J, with 12 bases between. This CDR3 region has 12 residues. CDR3 DNA: TGTGCCAGCAGCGGCCAGGGCTGGGGCTACACCTTC. This codes for CASSGQGWGYTF.

V is TRBV3-1 (or the pseudogene TRBV3-2) and J is TRBJ1-5; D unclear. Germline V lookup: CDR1 LGHDT, CDR2 YNNKEL (reference sequence). With 1 base removed from V and 3 bases from J, the gap between germline ends came to 16 bases. The CDR3 runs to 17 residues. The CDR3 region is CASSQVGIAPTNQPQHF. The CDR3 nucleotides read TGTGCCAGCAGCCAAGTGGGTATAGCGCCAACCAATCAGCCCCAGCATTTT.